This section outlines one T cell receptor beta chain sequence together with its context. This CDR3 comprises 14 residues. CDR1 SEHNR and CDR2 FQNEAQ come from the germline V gene (reference sequence). The germline V and J ends were trimmed by 5 bases and 8 bases, with 15 bases remaining between them. The data were taken from a study of blood T cell repertoires in COVID-19. Study-level information: In each case, the material was cDNA or gDNA derived from T cells, B-cell-depleted T cells, or PBMCs.

In the authors' methods: Estimates of nucleated cell counts were drawn from the amplification of reference gene primers. Using immunoSEQ multiplex PCR, the repertoire was profiled, and TCRdb retains in-frame clones only, with some absent. V and J calls and clone size come straight from that table; D and trimming were deduced from the DNA. The table lists some 300,000 clones, around nine tenths of them singletons. The TCR was taken from a man aged 65 to 85 with acute or convalescent COVID-19. This sequence joins TRBV7-9 and TRBJ1-4, with a weak D call TRBD1 (5 bases). The sequenced sample consisted of peripheral blood. The CDR3 bases are TGTGCCAGCAGCCGCAGGGAGGAGGGGGAAAAACTGTTTTTT. As protein: CASSRREEGEKLFF.